This T cell receptor (beta chain) was observed in a study of cytomegalovirus exposure and HLA in healthy donors. PCR primers comprised 60 Vbeta and 13 Jbeta primers. TCRdb's copy holds only in-frame clones and misses some; the assay was immunoSEQ multiplex PCR. The sample contains 100,000 to 130,000 clones, around 73% of which appear only once. The germline V and J ends were trimmed by 6 bases and 10 bases, with 16 bases remaining between them. The germline CDR1 and CDR2 sequences are LNHDA and SQIVND (reference sequence). The CDR3 has 13 residues. General study results and limits: CMV antigen specificity of three CMV-associated chains was confirmed in vitro. The authors later linked a missense DCLRE1C variant to TCR beta V- and J-gene trimming.

As regards this clone: Its specificity is not known.

The sample comprised PBMCs. This rearrangement joins TRBV19 to TRBJ2-1, with a tentative D call TRBD1 (5 bases). This clonotype originated in a man aged 25 to 40 in good health and CMV-seronegative. Here the CDR3 reads CASSSSPAGEQFF. Here the CDR3 DNA reads TGTGCCAGTAGCTCTTCACCAGCAGGGGAGCAGTTCTTC.